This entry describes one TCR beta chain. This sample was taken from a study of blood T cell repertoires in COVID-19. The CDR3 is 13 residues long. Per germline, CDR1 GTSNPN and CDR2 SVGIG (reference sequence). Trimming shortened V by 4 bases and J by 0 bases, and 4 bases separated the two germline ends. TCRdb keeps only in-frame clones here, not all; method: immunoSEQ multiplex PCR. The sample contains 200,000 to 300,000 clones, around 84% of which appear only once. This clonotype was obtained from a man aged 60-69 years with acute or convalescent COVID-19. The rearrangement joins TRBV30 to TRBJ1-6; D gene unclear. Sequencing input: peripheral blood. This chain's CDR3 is CAWTSSYNSPLHF. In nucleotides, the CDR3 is TGTGCCTGGACGAGCTCCTATAATTCACCCCTCCACTTT.